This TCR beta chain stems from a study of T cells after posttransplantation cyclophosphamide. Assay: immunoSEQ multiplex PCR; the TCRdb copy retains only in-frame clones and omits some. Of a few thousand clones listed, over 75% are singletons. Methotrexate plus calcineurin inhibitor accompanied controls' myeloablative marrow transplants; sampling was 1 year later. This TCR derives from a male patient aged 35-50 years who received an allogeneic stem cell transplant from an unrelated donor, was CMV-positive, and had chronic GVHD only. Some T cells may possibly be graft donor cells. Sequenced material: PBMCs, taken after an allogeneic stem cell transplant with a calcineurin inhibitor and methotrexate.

This chain's CDR3 is CASSQDRALAGGSYEQYF. DNA of the CDR3: TGCGCCAGCAGCCAAGATCGAGCACTAGCGGGAGGATCCTACGAGCAGTACTTC. The V gene is TRBV4-1, the J gene TRBJ2-7; TRBD2 aligns across 12 bases. Unmatched junction bases numbered 7, after V lost 0 bases and J lost 1 base. The germline CDR1 and CDR2 sequences are MGHRA and YSYEKL. There are 18 residues in the CDR3.